This TCR beta chain is drawn from a study of T cells in localized non-small cell lung cancer. Study observations and caveats: Increased T cell density in blood showed an association with longer overall survival. It remains possible that heterogeneity exists, since only one tumor region was sequenced. Adjacent lung had a median roughly 53 of the 100 largest tumor clones.

Sequencing used immunoSEQ multiplex PCR; TCRdb keeps in-frame clones, though not all of them. Seen here are approximately 41,000 clones, around 83% observed once, and the top ten hold roughly 6.9%. This CDR3 contains 13 residues. With 5 bases clipped from V and 6 bases from J, the junction kept 2 bases outside the gene matches. Germline V gives CDR1 MNHEY, CDR2 SVGAGI. Details on this clone: Its target is not known.

The chain joins TRBV6-5 to TRBJ2-2, with 8 positions matching TRBD1. This clonotype was obtained from a woman aged 18-49 years with stage III lung adenocarcinoma. The sequencing used peripheral blood, collected before any cancer treatment. For the CDR3, the DNA is TGTGCCAGCAGTAGGACAGGGTCCGGGGAGCTGTTTTTT. Its translation: CASSRTGSGELFF.